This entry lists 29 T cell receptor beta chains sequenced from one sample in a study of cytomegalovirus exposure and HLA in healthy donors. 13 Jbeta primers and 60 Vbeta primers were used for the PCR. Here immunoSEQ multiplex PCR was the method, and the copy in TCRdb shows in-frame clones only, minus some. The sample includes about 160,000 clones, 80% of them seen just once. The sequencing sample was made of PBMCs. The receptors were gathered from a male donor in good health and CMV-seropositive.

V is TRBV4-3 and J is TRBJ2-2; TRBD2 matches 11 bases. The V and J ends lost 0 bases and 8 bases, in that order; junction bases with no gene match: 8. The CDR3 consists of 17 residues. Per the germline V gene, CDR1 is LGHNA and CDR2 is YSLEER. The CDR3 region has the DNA TGCGCCAGCAGCCAAGATACGACTAGCGGGAAAAAGGGGGAGCTGTTTTTT. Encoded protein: CASSQDTTSGKKGELFF.

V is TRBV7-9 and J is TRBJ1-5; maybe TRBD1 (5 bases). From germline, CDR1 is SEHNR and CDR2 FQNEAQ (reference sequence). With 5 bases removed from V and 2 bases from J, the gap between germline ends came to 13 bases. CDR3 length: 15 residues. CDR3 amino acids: CASSPGPIGNQPQHF. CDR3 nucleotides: TGTGCCAGCAGCCCAGGGCCCATAGGCAATCAGCCCCAGCATTTT. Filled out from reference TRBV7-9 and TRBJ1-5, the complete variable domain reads DTGVSQNPRHKITKRGQNVTFRCDPISEHNRLYWYRQTLGQGPEFLTYFQNEAQLEKSRLLSDRFSAERPKGSFSTLEIQRTEQGDSAMYLCASSPGPIGNQPQHFGDGTRLSIL.

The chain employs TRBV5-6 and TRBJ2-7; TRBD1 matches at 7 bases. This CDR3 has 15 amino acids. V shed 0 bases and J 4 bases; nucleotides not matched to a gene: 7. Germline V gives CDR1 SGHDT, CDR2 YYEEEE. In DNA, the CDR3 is TGTGCCAGCAGCTTGGAAGGGACAGCAATGTACGAGCAGTACTTC. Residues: CASSLEGTAMYEQYF.

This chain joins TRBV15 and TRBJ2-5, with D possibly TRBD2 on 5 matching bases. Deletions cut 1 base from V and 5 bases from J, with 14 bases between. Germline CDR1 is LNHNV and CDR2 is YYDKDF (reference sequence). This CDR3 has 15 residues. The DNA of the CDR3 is TGTGCCACCAGCAGAGGTTGGGAGACCCCGGAGACCCAGTACTTC. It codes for CATSRGWETPETQYF.

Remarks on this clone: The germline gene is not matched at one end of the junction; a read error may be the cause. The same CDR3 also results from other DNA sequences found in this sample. This CDR3 reads CASRKGGMGFNSPLHF. The CDR3 DNA follows: TGTGCCAGCAGGAAGGGAGGGATGGGCTTTAATTCACCCCTCCATTTT. The J gene is TRBJ1-6, the V gene TRBV2; unclear D gene. The CDR3 loop spans 16 amino acids. Germline V lookup: CDR1 SNHLY, CDR2 FYNNEI.

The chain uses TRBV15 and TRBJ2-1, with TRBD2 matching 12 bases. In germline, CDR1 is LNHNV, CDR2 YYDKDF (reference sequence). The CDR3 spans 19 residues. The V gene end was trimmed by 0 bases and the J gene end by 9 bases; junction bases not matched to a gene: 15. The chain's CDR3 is CATSRDASGRGLTKGEQFF. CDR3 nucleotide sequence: TGTGCCACCAGCAGAGATGCTAGCGGGAGGGGATTAACGAAAGGTGAGCAGTTCTTC.

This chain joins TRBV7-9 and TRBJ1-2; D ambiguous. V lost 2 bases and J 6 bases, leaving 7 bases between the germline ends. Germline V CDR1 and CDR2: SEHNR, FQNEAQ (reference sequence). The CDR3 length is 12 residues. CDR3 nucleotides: TGTGCCAGCAGCTTACGTCCGGATGGCTACACCTTC. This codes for CASSLRPDGYTF.

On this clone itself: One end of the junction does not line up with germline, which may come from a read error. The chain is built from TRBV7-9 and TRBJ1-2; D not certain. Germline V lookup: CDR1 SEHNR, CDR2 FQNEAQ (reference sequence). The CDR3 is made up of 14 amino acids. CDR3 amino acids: CSSSLEQRTYGYTF. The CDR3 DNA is TGTTCCAGCAGCTTGGAACAGAGAACCTATGGCTACACCTTC.

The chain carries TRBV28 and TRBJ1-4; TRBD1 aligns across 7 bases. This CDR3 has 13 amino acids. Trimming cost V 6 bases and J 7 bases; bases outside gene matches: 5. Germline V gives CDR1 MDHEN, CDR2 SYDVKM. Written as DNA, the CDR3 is TGTGCCAGCAGGAAGACAGGGAGTGAAAAACTGTTTTTT. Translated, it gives CASRKTGSEKLFF.

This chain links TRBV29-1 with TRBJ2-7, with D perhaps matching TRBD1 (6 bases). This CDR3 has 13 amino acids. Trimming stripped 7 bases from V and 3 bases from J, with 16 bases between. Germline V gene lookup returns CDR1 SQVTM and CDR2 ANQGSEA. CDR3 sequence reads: CSARTVERYEQYF. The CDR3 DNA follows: TGCAGCGCCAGGACAGTCGAGCGCTACGAGCAGTACTTC.

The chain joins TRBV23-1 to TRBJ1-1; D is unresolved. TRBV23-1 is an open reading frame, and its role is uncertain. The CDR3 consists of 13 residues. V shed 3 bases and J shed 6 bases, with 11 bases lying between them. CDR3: CASSHGGEAEAFF. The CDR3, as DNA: TGCGCCAGCAGTCATGGCGGAGAGGCTGAAGCTTTCTTT.

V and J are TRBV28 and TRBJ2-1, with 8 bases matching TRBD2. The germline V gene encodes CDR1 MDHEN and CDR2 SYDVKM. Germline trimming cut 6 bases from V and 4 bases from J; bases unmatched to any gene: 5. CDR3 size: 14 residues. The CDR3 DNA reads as TGTGCCAGCAGCTCGGGAGGGGTTTACAATGAGCAGTTCTTC. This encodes CASSSGGVYNEQFF.

Here the CDR3 DNA reads TGTGCCAGCTCCACAGGGAGCGGCAGCAATCAGCCCCAGCATTTT. Translation gives CASSTGSGSNQPQHF. This chain links TRBV18 with TRBJ1-5, with a weak D call TRBD1 (6 bases). V was shortened by 6 bases and J by 1 base, with 13 bases between the two germline ends. Germline V gene sequence: CDR1 KGHSH, CDR2 LQKENI. The CDR3 runs to 15 residues. Looking up the rest from reference TRBV18 and TRBJ1-5 gives the full variable domain: NAGVMQNPRHLVRRRGQEARLRCSPMKGHSHVYWYRQLPEEGLKFMVYLQKENIIDESGMPKERFSAEFPKEGPSILRIQQVVRGDSAAYFCASSTGSGSNQPQHFGDGTRLSIL.

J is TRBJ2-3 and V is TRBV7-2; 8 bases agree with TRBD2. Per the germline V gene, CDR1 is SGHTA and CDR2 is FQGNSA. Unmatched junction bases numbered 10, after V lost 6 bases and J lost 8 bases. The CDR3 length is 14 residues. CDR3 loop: CASRPTSGEGTQYF. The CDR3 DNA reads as TGTGCCAGCAGACCTACTAGCGGCGAAGGTACGCAGTATTTT.

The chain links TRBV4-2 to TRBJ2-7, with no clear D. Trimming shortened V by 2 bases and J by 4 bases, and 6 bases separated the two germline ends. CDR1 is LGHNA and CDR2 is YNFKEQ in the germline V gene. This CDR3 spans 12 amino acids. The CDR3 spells CASSQRDYEQYF. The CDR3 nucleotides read TGTGCCAGCAGCCAACGCGATTACGAGCAGTACTTC.

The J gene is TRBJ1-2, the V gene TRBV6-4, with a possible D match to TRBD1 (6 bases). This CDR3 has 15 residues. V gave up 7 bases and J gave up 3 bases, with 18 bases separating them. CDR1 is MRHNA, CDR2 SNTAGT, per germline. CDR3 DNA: TGTGCCAGCAACTCGGGGGGCTTAGGCGACTATGGCTACACCTTC. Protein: CASNSGGLGDYGYTF.

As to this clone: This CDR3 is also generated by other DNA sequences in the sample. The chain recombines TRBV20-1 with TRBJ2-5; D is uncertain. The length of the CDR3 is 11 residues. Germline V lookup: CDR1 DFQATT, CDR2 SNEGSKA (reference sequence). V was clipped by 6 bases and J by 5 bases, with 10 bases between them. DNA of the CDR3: TGCAGTGCCACCTTGGGCGAGACCCAGTACTTC. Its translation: CSATLGETQYF.

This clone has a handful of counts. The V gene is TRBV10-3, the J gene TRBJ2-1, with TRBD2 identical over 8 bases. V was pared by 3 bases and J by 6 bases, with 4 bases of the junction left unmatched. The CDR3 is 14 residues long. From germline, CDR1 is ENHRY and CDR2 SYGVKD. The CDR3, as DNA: TGTGCCATCAGTGATAGACGGGAGGGCAATGAGCAGTTCTTC. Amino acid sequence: CAISDRREGNEQFF.

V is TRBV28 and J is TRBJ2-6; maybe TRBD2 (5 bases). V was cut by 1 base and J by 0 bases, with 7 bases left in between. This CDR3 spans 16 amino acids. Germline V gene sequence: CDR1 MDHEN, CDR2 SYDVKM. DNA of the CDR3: TGTGCCAGCAGTTTATCCGGGATCTCTGGGGCCAACGTCCTGACTTTC. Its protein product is CASSLSGISGANVLTF.

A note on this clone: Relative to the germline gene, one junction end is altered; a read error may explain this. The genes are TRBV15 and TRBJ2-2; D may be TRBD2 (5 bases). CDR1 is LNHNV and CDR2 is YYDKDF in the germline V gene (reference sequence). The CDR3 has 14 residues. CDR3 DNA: TGTGCCACCAGCAGAGGAGGGAACGCCGGGGAGCTGTTTTTT. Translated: CATSRGGNAGELFF. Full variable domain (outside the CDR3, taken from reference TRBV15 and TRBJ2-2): DAMVIQNPRYQVTQFGKPVTLSCSQTLNHNVMYWYQQKSSQAPKLLFHYYDKDFNNEADTPDNFQSRRPNTSFCFLDIRSPGLGDTAMYLCATSRGGNAGELFFGEGSRLTVL.

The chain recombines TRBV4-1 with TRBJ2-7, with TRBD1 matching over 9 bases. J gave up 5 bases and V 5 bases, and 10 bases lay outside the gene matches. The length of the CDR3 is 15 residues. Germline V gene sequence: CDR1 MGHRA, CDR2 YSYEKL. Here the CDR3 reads CASSIPGQGYHEQYF. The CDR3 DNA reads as TGCGCCAGCAGCATCCCGGGACAGGGCTACCACGAGCAGTACTTC.

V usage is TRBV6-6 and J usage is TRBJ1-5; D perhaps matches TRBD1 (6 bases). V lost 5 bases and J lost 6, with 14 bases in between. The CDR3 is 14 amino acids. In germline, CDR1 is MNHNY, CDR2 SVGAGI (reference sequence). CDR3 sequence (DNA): TGTGCCAGCAGTACCGGACAGATGGGTCAGCCCCAGCATTTT. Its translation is CASSTGQMGQPQHF.

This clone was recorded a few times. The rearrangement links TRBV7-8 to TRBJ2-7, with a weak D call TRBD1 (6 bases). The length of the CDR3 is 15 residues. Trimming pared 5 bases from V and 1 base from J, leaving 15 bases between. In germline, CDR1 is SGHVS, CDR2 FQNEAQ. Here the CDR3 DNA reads TGTGCCAGCAGCCCCCAGGACAGACTTTCCTACGAGCAGTACTTC. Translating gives CASSPQDRLSYEQYF.

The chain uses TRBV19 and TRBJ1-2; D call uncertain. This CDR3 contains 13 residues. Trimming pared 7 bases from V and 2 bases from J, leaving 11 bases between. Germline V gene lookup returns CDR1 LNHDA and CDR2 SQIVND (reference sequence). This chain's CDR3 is CASKRTENYGYTF. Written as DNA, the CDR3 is TGTGCCAGTAAGCGGACGGAGAACTATGGCTACACCTTC.

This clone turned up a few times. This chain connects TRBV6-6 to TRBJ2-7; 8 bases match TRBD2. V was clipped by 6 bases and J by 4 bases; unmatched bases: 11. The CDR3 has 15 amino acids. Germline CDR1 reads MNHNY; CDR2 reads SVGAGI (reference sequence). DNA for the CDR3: TGTGCCAGCAGAAAGGGGGGACTAGGAATATACGAGCAGTACTTC. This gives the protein CASRKGGLGIYEQYF.

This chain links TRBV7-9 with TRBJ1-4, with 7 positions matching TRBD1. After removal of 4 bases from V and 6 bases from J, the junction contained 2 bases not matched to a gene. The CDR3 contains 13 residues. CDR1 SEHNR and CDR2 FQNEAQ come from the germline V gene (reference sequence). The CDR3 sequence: CASSSDRDEKLFF. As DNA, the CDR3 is TGTGCCAGCAGCTCTGACAGGGATGAAAAACTGTTTTTT. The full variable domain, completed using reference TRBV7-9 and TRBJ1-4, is DTGVSQNPRHKITKRGQNVTFRCDPISEHNRLYWYRQTLGQGPEFLTYFQNEAQLEKSRLLSDRFSAERPKGSFSTLEIQRTEQGDSAMYLCASSSDRDEKLFFGSGTQLSVL.

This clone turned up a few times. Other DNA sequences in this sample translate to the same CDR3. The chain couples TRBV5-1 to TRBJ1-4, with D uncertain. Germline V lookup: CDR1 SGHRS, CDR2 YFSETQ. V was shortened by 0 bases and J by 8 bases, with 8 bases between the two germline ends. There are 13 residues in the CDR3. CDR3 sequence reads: CASSLGSGEKLFF. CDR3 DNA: TGCGCCAGCAGCTTGGGAAGCGGGGAAAAACTGTTTTTT.

CDR3 amino acids: CASSLGAGALSGNTIYF. The CDR3 region has the DNA TGCGCCAGCAGCTTGGGCGCGGGGGCCCTCTCTGGAAACACCATATATTTT. The chain uses TRBV5-1 and TRBJ1-3; tentatively, D is TRBD1 (6 bases). The CDR3 has 17 amino acids. Per germline, CDR1 SGHRS and CDR2 YFSETQ. V was shortened by 0 bases and J by 0 bases, with 13 bases between the two germline ends. Drawing the rest from reference TRBV5-1 and TRBJ1-3, the complete variable domain is KAGVTQTPRYLIKTRGQQVTLSCSPISGHRSVSWYQQTPGQGLQFLFEYFSETQRNKGNFPGRFSGRQFSNSRSEMNVSTLELGDSALYLCASSLGAGALSGNTIYFGEGSWLTVV.

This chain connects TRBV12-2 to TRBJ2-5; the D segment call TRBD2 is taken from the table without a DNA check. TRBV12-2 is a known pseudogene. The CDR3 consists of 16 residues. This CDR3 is CASRLGVSGTQETQYF. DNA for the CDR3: TGTGCAAGTCGCTTAGGCGTTAGCGGGACCCAAGAGACCCAGTACTTC.